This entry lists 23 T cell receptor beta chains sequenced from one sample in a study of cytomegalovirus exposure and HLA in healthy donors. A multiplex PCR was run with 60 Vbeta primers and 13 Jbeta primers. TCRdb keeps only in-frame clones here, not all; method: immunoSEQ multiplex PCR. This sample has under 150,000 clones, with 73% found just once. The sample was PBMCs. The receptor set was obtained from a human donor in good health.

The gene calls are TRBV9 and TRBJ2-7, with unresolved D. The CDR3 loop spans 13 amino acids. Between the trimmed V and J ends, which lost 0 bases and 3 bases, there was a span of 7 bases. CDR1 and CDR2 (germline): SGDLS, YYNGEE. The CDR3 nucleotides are TGTGCCAGCAGCGTAGAAGAGGACTACGAGCAGTACTTC. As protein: CASSVEEDYEQYF.

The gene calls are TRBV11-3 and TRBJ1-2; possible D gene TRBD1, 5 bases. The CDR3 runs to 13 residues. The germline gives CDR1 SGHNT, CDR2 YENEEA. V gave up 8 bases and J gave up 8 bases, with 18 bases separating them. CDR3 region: CASYRRRVNGYTF. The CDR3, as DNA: TGTGCCAGCTACCGGCGCAGGGTAAACGGCTACACCTTC.

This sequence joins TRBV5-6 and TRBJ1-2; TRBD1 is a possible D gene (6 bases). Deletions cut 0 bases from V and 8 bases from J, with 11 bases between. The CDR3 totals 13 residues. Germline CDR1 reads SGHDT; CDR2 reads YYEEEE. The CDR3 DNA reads TGTGCCAGCAGCTTGGCCGCCGACAGGGGCTACACCTTC. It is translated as CASSLAADRGYTF.

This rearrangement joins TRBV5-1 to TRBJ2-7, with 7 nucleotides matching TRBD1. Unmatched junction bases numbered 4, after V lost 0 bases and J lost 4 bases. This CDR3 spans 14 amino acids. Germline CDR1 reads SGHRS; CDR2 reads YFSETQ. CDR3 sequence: CASSLEGALYEQYF. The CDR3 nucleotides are TGCGCCAGCAGCTTGGAGGGGGCTTTGTACGAGCAGTACTTC.

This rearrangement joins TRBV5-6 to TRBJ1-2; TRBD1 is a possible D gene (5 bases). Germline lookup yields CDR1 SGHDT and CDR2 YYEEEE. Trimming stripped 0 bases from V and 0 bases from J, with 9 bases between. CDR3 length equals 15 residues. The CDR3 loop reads CASSLVRGANYGYTF. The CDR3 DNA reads TGTGCCAGCAGCTTGGTTCGGGGGGCTAACTATGGCTACACCTTC.

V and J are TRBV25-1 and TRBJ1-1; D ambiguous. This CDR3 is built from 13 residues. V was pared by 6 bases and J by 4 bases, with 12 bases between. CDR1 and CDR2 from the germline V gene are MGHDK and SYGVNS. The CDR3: CASSAARITEAFF. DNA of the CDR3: TGTGCCAGCAGCGCGGCCCGGATCACTGAAGCTTTCTTT. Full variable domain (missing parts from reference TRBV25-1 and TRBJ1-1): EADIYQTPRYLVIGTGKKITLECSQTMGHDKMYWYQQDPGMELHLIHYSYGVNSTEKGDLSSESTVSRIRTEHFPLTLESARPSHTSQYLCASSAARITEAFFGQGTRLTVV.

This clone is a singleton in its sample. The chain's CDR3 is CASSTRIGGPSTDTQYF. The CDR3, as DNA: TGTGCCAGCAGCACAAGGATTGGCGGTCCCAGCACAGATACGCAGTATTTT. This chain connects TRBV7-6 to TRBJ2-3; no clear D gene. The CDR3 contains 17 residues. The germline V and J ends were trimmed by 5 bases and 0 bases, with 18 bases remaining between them. Germline lookup yields CDR1 SGHVS and CDR2 FNYEAQ.

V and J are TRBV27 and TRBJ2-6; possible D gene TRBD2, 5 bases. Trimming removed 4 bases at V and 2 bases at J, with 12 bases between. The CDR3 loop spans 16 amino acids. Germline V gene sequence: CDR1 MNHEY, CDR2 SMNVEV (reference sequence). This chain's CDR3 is CASSWARVTGANVLTF. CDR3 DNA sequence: TGTGCCAGCAGTTGGGCGCGGGTGACTGGGGCCAACGTCCTGACTTTC.

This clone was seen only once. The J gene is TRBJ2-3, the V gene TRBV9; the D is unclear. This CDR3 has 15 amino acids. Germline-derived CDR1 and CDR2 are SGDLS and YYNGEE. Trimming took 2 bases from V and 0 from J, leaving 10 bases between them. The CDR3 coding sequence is TGTGCCAGCAGCGTCAACAGTCCTAGCACAGATACGCAGTATTTT. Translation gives CASSVNSPSTDTQYF.

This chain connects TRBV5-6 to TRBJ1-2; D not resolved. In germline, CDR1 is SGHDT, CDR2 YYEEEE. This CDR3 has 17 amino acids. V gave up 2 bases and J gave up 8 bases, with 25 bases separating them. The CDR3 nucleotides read TGTGCCAGCAGCTTCCATGGCGCGGGTTATGGCGTTGACGGCTACACCTTC. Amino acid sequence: CASSFHGAGYGVDGYTF.

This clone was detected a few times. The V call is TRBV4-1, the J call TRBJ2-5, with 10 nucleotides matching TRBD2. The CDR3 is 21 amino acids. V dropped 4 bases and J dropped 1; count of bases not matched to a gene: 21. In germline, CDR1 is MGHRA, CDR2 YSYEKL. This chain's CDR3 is CASSRYYLAGGMEGAQETQYF. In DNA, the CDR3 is TGCGCCAGCAGCCGATATTACTTAGCGGGAGGAATGGAGGGGGCCCAAGAGACCCAGTACTTC.

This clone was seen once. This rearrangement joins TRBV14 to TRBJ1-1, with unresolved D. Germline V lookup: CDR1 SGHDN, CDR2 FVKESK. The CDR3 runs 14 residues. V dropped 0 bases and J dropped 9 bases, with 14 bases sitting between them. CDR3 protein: CASSQDPGRNKAFF. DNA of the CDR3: TGTGCCAGCAGCCAAGATCCGGGGAGGAACAAAGCTTTCTTT.

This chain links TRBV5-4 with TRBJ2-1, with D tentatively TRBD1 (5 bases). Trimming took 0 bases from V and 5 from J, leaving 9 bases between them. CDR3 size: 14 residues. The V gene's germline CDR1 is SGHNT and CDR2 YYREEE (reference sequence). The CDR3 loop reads CASSLDGRDNEQFF. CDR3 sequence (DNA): TGTGCCAGCAGCTTGGATGGCAGGGACAATGAGCAGTTCTTC.

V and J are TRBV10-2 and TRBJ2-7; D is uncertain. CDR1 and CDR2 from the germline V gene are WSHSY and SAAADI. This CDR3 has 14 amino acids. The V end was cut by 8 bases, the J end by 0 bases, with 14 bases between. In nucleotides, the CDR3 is TGCGCCAGCGAAGCGAGTTTCCTCTCCTACGAGCAGTACTTC. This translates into CASEASFLSYEQYF.

DNA of the CDR3: TGCAGCGTTGTGGCAGGGGTCTACGAGCAGTACTTC. Translation: CSVVAGVYEQYF. The chain joins TRBV29-1 to TRBJ2-7, with D perhaps TRBD1 (6 bases). The CDR3 is made up of 12 amino acids. The V and J ends lost 4 bases and 3 bases respectively, with 10 bases between them. Germline V CDR1 and CDR2: SQVTM, ANQGSEA.

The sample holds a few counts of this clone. The DNA for the CDR3 is TGTGCCAGCAGTGGCGCCCTAGCGGCCCCGCAGTATTTT. This encodes CASSGALAAPQYF. This sequence joins TRBV6-1 and TRBJ2-3; 7 positions agree with TRBD2. This CDR3 spans 13 amino acids. Germline loops: CDR1 MNHNS, CDR2 SASEGT. V dropped 4 bases and J dropped 10; count of bases not matched to a gene: 8.

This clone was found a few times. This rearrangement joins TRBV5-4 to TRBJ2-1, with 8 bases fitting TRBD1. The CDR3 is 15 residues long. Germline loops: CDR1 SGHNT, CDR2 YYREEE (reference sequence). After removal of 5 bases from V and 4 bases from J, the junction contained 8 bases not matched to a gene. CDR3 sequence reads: CASSSGTGGYNEQFF. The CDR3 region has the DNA TGTGCCAGCAGTTCAGGGACAGGAGGGTACAATGAGCAGTTCTTC.

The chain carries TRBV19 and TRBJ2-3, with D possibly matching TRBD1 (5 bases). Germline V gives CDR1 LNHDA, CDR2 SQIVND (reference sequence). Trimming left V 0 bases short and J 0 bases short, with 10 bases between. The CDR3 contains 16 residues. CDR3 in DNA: TGTGCCAGTAGTATAGACAGGGCCTCTAGCACAGATACGCAGTATTTT. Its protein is CASSIDRASSTDTQYF.

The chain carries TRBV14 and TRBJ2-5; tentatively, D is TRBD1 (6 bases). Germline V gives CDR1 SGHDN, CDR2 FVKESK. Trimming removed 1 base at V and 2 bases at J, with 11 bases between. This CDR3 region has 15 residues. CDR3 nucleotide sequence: TGTGCCAGCAGCCAAGTCAGGGGATATCAAGAGACCCAGTACTTC. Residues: CASSQVRGYQETQYF.

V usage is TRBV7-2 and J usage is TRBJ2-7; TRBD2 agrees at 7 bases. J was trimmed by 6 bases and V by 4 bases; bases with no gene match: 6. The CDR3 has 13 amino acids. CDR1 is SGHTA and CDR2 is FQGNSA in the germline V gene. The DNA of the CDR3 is TGTGCCAGCAGCTCCTCGACTAGCTGCGAGCAGTACTTC. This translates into CASSSSTSCEQYF.

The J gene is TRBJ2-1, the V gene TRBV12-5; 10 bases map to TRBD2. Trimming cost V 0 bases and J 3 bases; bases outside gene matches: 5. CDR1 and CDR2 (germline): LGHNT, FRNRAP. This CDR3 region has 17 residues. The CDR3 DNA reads TGTGCTAGTGGTTTGGTAATTACTAGCGGGATCTACAATGAGCAGTTCTTC. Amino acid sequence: CASGLVITSGIYNEQFF.

DNA of the CDR3: TGTGCCATCAGGCCGACAGGGGAGAACACTGAAGCTTTCTTT. Translation: CAIRPTGENTEAFF. The genes are TRBV10-3 and TRBJ1-1; TRBD1 matches 8 bases. This CDR3 spans 14 amino acids. Germline values: CDR1 ENHRY, CDR2 SYGVKD. V trimming: 6 bases; J trimming: 1 base; junction bases outside the gene matches: 4.

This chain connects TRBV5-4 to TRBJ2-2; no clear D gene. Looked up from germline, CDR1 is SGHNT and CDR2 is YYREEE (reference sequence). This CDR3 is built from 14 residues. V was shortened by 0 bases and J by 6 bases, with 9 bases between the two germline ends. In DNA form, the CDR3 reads TGTGCCAGCAGCTTGGCTGGGCAGCCCGGGGAGCTGTTTTTT. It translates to CASSLAGQPGELFF.